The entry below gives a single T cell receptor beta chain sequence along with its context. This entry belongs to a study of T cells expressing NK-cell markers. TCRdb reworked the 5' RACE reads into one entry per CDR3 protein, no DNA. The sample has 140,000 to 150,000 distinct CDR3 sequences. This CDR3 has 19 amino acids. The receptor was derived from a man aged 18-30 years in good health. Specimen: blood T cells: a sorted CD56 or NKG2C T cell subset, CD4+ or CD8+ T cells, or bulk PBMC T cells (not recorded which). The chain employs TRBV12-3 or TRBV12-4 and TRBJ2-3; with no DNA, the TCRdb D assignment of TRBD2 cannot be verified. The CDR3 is CASSPERTSGRAGTDTQYF.